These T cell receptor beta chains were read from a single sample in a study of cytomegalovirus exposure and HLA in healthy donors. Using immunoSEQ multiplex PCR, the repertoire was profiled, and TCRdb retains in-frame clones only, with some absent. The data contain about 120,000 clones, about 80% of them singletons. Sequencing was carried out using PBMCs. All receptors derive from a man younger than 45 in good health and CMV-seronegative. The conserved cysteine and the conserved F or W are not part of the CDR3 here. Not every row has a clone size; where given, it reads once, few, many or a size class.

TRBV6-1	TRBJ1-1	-	ASSEVHSYTEAF
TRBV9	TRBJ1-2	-	ASSQQGWGYT
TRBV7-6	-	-	ASSLGATSGLAYEQY
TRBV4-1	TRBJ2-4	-	ASSQEELAKNIQY
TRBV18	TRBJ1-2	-	ASSPDRLYGYT
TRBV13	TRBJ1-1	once	ASSLLSQATTEAF
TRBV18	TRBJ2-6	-	ASSQQYSGANVLT
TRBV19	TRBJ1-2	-	ASNHFLDRGSPGYT
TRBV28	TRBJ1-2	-	ASSLVGVPESWCT
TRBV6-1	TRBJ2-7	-	ATWSRARNYEQY
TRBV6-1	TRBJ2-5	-	ASSTFAGGLETQY
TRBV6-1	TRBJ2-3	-	ASSDSPFVAGGRTDTQY
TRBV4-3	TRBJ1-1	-	ASSQGTGEAGTEAF